The 6 T cell receptor beta chains presented below share a single source sample, sequenced in a study of T cell responses to AZD1222 COVID-19 vaccine listed by TCRdb under 2021. Libraries were prepared through the immunoSEQ multiplex PCR assay. Held by TCRdb, this immuneACCESS table contains in-frame sequences only and omits some clones. Under half of the omission traces to an unresolved V gene where checked; the cause of the rest is unknown. The sample has around 100,000 clones on record, 80% to 95% of them singletons. The top ten clones comprise 4.5% to 5.5% of the sample. The time point label, as the study defines it: baseline before first vaccination. Material: peripheral blood, obtained on day 0 of AZD1222 vaccination. The receptors derive from an adult in good health.

V usage is TRBV9 and J usage is TRBJ2-7; 11 bases align to TRBD2. V lost 3 bases to trimming and J lost 5 bases; unmatched junction nucleotides: 10. The CDR3 covers 16 residues. Germline V gene lookup returns CDR1 SGDLS and CDR2 YYNGEE. The CDR3 coding sequence is TGTGCCAGCAGCGCGAGTTTAGCGGGGGGGCTCGACGAGCAGTACTTC. Protein product: CASSASLAGGLDEQYF. Full variable domain (missing parts from reference TRBV9 and TRBJ2-7): DSGVTQTPKHLITATGQRVTLRCSPRSGDLSVYWYQQSLDQGLQFLIQYYNGEERAKGNILERFSAQQFPDLHSELNLSSLELGDSALYFCASSASLAGGLDEQYFGPGTRLTVT.

The chain combines TRBV19 with TRBJ2-5; D unclear. The V end lost 5 bases, the J end lost 2 bases, and 9 bases lay between the germline ends. The germline V gene has CDR1 LNHDA and CDR2 SQIVND (reference sequence). The length of the CDR3 is 13 residues. The CDR3 DNA reads as TGTGCCAGTAGTGACTCTGGACAAGAGACCCAGTACTTC. Its translation: CASSDSGQETQYF.

J is TRBJ1-4 and V is TRBV12-5; a weak D match, TRBD1 (5 bases). The V end lost 8 bases, the J end lost 6 bases, and 10 bases lay between the germline ends. The CDR3 has 12 amino acids. The germline V gene has CDR1 LGHNT and CDR2 FRNRAP. The CDR3 DNA reads as TGTGCTAGTAGGGGAAATGATGAAAAACTGTTTTTT. Its protein product is CASRGNDEKLFF.

The chain employs TRBV5-1 and TRBJ2-2, with D perhaps matching TRBD1 or TRBD2 (5 bases each). From germline, CDR1 is SGHRS and CDR2 YFSETQ. CDR3 length equals 14 residues. Trimming cost V 2 bases and J 4 bases, with 9 bases left between them. CDR3 amino acids: CASSFGTATGELFF. The CDR3 DNA reads TGCGCCAGCAGCTTCGGGACCGCCACCGGGGAGCTGTTTTTT. The entire variable domain, with the rest obtained from reference TRBV5-1 and TRBJ2-2, is as follows: KAGVTQTPRYLIKTRGQQVTLSCSPISGHRSVSWYQQTPGQGLQFLFEYFSETQRNKGNFPGRFSGRQFSNSRSEMNVSTLELGDSALYLCASSFGTATGELFFGEGSRLTVL.

This chain links TRBV7-2 with TRBJ2-3; D ambiguous. The ends were cut back, 2 bases at V and 0 bases at J, with 6 bases in the middle. The germline V gene has CDR1 SGHTA and CDR2 FQGNSA. There are 14 residues in the CDR3. The CDR3 DNA is TGTGCCAGCAGCTTATCAGTAAGCACAGATACGCAGTATTTT. Amino acids: CASSLSVSTDTQYF.

This chain joins TRBV18 and TRBJ2-7, with D possibly being TRBD2 (6 bases). There are 15 residues in the CDR3. CDR1 KGHSH and CDR2 LQKENI come from the germline V gene. Deletions cut 6 bases from V and 1 base from J, with 16 bases between. The CDR3, as DNA: TGTGCCAGCTCCCCGGGGGAGGTCCAATCCTACGAGCAGTACTTC. Translated, it gives CASSPGEVQSYEQYF.